The table lists the clone carrying this TCR beta chain with a count of one. PCR involved 60 Vbeta and 13 Jbeta primers. Profiling relied on immunoSEQ multiplex PCR, and the TCRdb table lists in-frame clones only, not all of them. The sample records some 140,000 clones, about three quarters being singletons. This sample stems from a study of cytomegalovirus exposure and HLA in healthy donors. From germline, CDR1 is LNHNV and CDR2 YYDKDF (reference sequence). The CDR3 totals 16 residues. J lost 7 bases, V lost 5 bases, and 12 bases had no gene match. The chain is built from TRBV15 and TRBJ1-5, with 9 bases identical to TRBD1. The material sequenced was PBMCs. This TCR was recovered from a male donor in good health and CMV-seropositive. The CDR3 loop reads CATSPAGQGLRQPQHF. The CDR3 DNA is TGTGCCACCAGCCCTGCGGGACAGGGACTAAGACAGCCCCAGCATTTT.